The 23 T cell receptor beta chains below come from one sample, sequenced in a study of T cell changes during pregnancy in multiple sclerosis. Data came from immunoSEQ multiplex PCR; TCRdb stores just in-frame clones and leaves some out. The sample lists fewer than 80,000 clones; 94% were seen once. Sample: CD4+ T cells from peripheral blood mononuclear cells, taken after pregnancy. Receptor source: a female donor with multiple sclerosis, enrolled in a pregnancy study.

This clone has a handful of counts. V is TRBV7-6 and J is TRBJ1-1; D call uncertain. With 0 bases removed from V and 5 bases from J, the gap between germline ends came to 7 bases. The CDR3 runs 13 residues. CDR1 is SGHVS, CDR2 FNYEAQ, per germline. CDR3 nucleotide sequence: TGTGCCAGCAGCTTAGCGGAGACGACTGAAGCTTTCTTT. It encodes CASSLAETTEAFF.

This clone was observed once. J is TRBJ2-1 and V is TRBV9; 9 nucleotides agree with TRBD2. Per germline, CDR1 SGDLS and CDR2 YYNGEE. The trim removed 2 bases at V and 8 bases at J, leaving 11 bases unmatched. The length of the CDR3 is 16 residues. CDR3 loop: CASSVEAGLALDEQFF. As DNA, the CDR3 is TGTGCCAGCAGCGTTGAAGCGGGACTAGCCCTCGATGAGCAGTTCTTC.

This sequence joins TRBV29-1 and TRBJ1-5; TRBD1 might be the D (6 bases). Trimming left V 6 bases short and J 5 bases short, with 14 bases between. This CDR3 is built from 13 residues. CDR1 and CDR2 (germline): SQVTM, ANQGSEA. This CDR3 is CSVKEPGDQPQHF. DNA of the CDR3: TGCAGCGTCAAAGAACCAGGGGATCAGCCCCAGCATTTT.

The rearrangement links TRBV28 to TRBJ1-1, with TRBD1 identical over 11 bases. CDR3 length: 21 amino acids. Trimming took 7 bases from V and 3 from J; bases not matched to a gene: 25. The germline V gene encodes CDR1 MDHEN and CDR2 SYDVKM. The CDR3 sequence is CASTSVRTGGVGVVRDTEAFF. CDR3 bases: TGTGCCAGCACCTCGGTTAGGACAGGGGGCGTTGGGGTGGTTCGGGACACTGAAGCTTTCTTT.

The J gene is TRBJ2-1, the V gene TRBV7-9; 8 nucleotides line up with TRBD2. CDR3 length equals 17 residues. The trim removed 7 bases at V and 0 bases at J, leaving 11 bases unmatched. From germline, CDR1 is SEHNR and CDR2 FQNEAQ (reference sequence). CDR3 amino acids: CASIDFGRVSSYNEQFF. CDR3 coding DNA: TGTGCCAGCATCGATTTCGGGAGGGTCAGCTCCTACAATGAGCAGTTCTTC.

V is TRBV5-4 and J is TRBJ2-1; 14 nucleotides line up with TRBD2. With V trimmed by 0 bases and J by 6 bases, 5 bases remained unmatched. There are 17 residues in the CDR3. CDR1 is SGHNT, CDR2 YYREEE, per germline (reference sequence). The CDR3 loop reads CASSLARGLAGGNEQFF. In DNA, the CDR3 is TGTGCCAGCAGCTTGGCTCGCGGACTAGCGGGAGGCAATGAGCAGTTCTTC.

V and J are TRBV7-9 and TRBJ1-4; D possibly corresponds to TRBD1 (5 bases). Trimming shortened V by 4 bases and J by 4 bases, and 19 bases separated the two germline ends. CDR1 SEHNR and CDR2 FQNEAQ come from the germline V gene (reference sequence). The CDR3 length is 17 residues. The CDR3 spells CASSSLKGSGHNEKLFF. Written as DNA, the CDR3 is TGTGCCAGCAGCTCCCTGAAGGGGTCAGGTCATAATGAAAAACTGTTTTTT.

The V call is TRBV20-1, the J call TRBJ2-1; the D gene is possibly TRBD2 (6 bases). This CDR3 spans 11 amino acids. CDR1 and CDR2 (germline): DFQATT, SNEGSKA (reference sequence). The CDR3 DNA reads TGCAGGGGGGGTGGTGGGAATGAGCAGTTCTTC. Translating it yields CRGGGGNEQFF.

The rearrangement joins TRBV7-6 to TRBJ2-7; tentative D call: TRBD1 (6 bases). The V end lost 5 bases, the J end lost 3 bases, and 17 bases lay between the germline ends. Germline V gives CDR1 SGHVS, CDR2 FNYEAQ. The CDR3 is made up of 15 amino acids. CDR3 residues: CASSPTTGRSYEQYF. DNA of the CDR3: TGTGCCAGCAGCCCCACTACAGGGCGCAGCTACGAGCAGTACTTC.

For the CDR3, the DNA is TGTGCCAGTAGTATAGAGCCCGGGGCTAGCGGGAGGAGGGATGAGCAGTTCTTC. This gives the protein CASSIEPGASGRRDEQFF. The chain recombines TRBV19 with TRBJ2-1; TRBD2 matches at 11 bases. Trimming removed 0 bases from V and 8 bases from J; junction bases left unmatched: 12. This CDR3 has 18 residues. CDR1 is LNHDA, CDR2 SQIVND, per germline (reference sequence).

The gene calls are TRBV28 and TRBJ1-2; tentatively, D is TRBD1 (6 bases). Germline V lookup: CDR1 MDHEN, CDR2 SYDVKM. V was pared by 1 base and J by 1 base, with 16 bases between. This CDR3 is 17 amino acids long. CDR3 region: CASSLSGALSFNYGYTF. The CDR3 DNA reads TGTGCCAGCAGTTTATCAGGGGCCCTCTCTTTTAACTATGGCTACACCTTC.

This chain uses TRBV7-9 with TRBJ2-1, with 8 bases identical to TRBD2. Trimming took 5 bases from V and 5 from J; bases not matched to a gene: 8. Germline assignment: CDR1 SEHNR and CDR2 FQNEAQ (reference sequence). The CDR3 totals 15 residues. The CDR3 DNA follows: TGTGCCAGCAGCCCCGGGAGGGCGGAGAACAATGAGCAGTTCTTC. It is translated as CASSPGRAENNEQFF. Drawing the rest from reference TRBV7-9 and TRBJ2-1, the complete variable domain is DTGVSQNPRHKITKRGQNVTFRCDPISEHNRLYWYRQTLGQGPEFLTYFQNEAQLEKSRLLSDRFSAERPKGSFSTLEIQRTEQGDSAMYLCASSPGRAENNEQFFGPGTRLTVL.

This clone was seen a single time. The genes are TRBV18 and TRBJ2-7; 9 bases map to TRBD1. With 2 bases clipped from V and 1 base from J, the junction kept 12 bases outside the gene matches. CDR1 and CDR2 (germline): KGHSH, LQKENI. The CDR3 is 18 residues long. CDR3 nucleotides: TGTGCCAGCTCACCAATCCCCGGTACAGGGGGCGTATCCTACGAGCAGTACTTC. Translating gives CASSPIPGTGGVSYEQYF.

The gene calls are TRBV5-1 and TRBJ2-6; 9 bases agree with TRBD1. The CDR3 is 13 amino acids. The V segment lost 2 bases and the J segment 16 bases; nucleotides outside the gene matches: 7. Germline CDR1 is SGHRS and CDR2 is YFSETQ. In DNA form, the CDR3 reads TGCGCCAGCAGCTTACGGGACAGGGAGAAACTGACTTTC. Its protein product is CASSLRDREKLTF.

DNA of the CDR3: TGTGCCAGCAGCTTGGCCGGCCAGGGTCACACAGATACGCAGTATTTT. This codes for CASSLAGQGHTDTQYF. The chain is built from TRBV5-4 and TRBJ2-3; a weak D match, TRBD1 (5 bases). The V end lost 0 bases, the J end lost 2 bases, and 13 bases lay between the germline ends. Germline assignment: CDR1 SGHNT and CDR2 YYREEE (reference sequence). The CDR3 is made up of 16 amino acids.

In its sample, this clone was seen once. The gene calls are TRBV28 and TRBJ2-7; 9 nucleotides align to TRBD1. V shed 8 bases and J 4 bases; nucleotides not matched to a gene: 9. The CDR3 is 14 residues long. In germline, CDR1 is MDHEN, CDR2 SYDVKM. CDR3 in amino acids: CASDRDRVIYEQYF. The CDR3 coding sequence is TGTGCCAGCGACCGGGACAGGGTAATTTACGAGCAGTACTTC.

J is TRBJ1-1 and V is TRBV28, with 7 bases aligning to TRBD1. Germline V gives CDR1 MDHEN, CDR2 SYDVKM. The CDR3 has 16 amino acids. V trimming: 1 base; J trimming: 1 base; junction bases outside the gene matches: 6. CDR3 loop: CASSLSGTVPNTEAFF. The CDR3 DNA reads as TGTGCCAGCAGTTTATCTGGGACAGTACCGAACACTGAAGCTTTCTTT.

This clone was counted once. This chain joins TRBV9 and TRBJ2-3; D unresolved. CDR1 is SGDLS, CDR2 YYNGEE, per germline. This CDR3 is built from 15 residues. Deletions cut 0 bases from V and 0 bases from J, with 8 bases between. The CDR3 sequence is CASSVAQTSTDTQYF. CDR3 DNA sequence: TGTGCCAGCAGCGTAGCTCAGACTAGCACAGATACGCAGTATTTT.

The chain uses TRBV14 and TRBJ2-2; TRBD2 aligns across 15 bases. With V trimmed by 2 bases and J by 6 bases, 1 base remained unmatched. Looked up from germline, CDR1 is SGHDN and CDR2 is FVKESK. The CDR3 runs 16 residues. The CDR3 sequence is CASSQRTSGRAGELFF. CDR3 bases: TGTGCCAGCAGCCAAAGGACTAGCGGGAGGGCCGGGGAGCTGTTTTTT. The full variable domain, rest sourced from reference TRBV14 and TRBJ2-2, is EAGVTQFPSHSVIEKGQTVTLRCDPISGHDNLYWYRRVMGKEIKFLLHFVKESKQDESGMPNNRFLAERTGGTYSTLKVQPAELEDSGVYFCASSQRTSGRAGELFFGEGSRLTVL.

This chain connects TRBV7-9 to TRBJ2-2, with 7 bases that match TRBD2. This CDR3 has 13 residues. V lost 7 bases, J lost 6 bases, and 5 bases stayed unmatched. Germline V gene data show CDR1 as SEHNR and CDR2 as FQNEAQ (reference sequence). This CDR3 reads CASNGGSAGELFF. The CDR3, as DNA: TGTGCCAGCAACGGCGGGAGTGCCGGGGAGCTGTTTTTT. Full variable domain (remainder filled in from reference TRBV7-9 and TRBJ2-2): DTGVSQNPRHKITKRGQNVTFRCDPISEHNRLYWYRQTLGQGPEFLTYFQNEAQLEKSRLLSDRFSAERPKGSFSTLEIQRTEQGDSAMYLCASNGGSAGELFFGEGSRLTVL.

V usage is TRBV28 and J usage is TRBJ2-1; D ambiguous. The germline V gene encodes CDR1 MDHEN and CDR2 SYDVKM. The CDR3 spans 11 residues. Trimming shortened V by 7 bases and J by 7 bases, and 8 bases separated the two germline ends. The CDR3 DNA sequence: TGTGCCAGCACCCTCGGGAATGAGCAGTTCTTC. Translating it yields CASTLGNEQFF.

V is TRBV18 and J is TRBJ1-4; 7 bases match TRBD1. The CDR3 sequence is 14 residues long. V lost 6 bases, J lost 3 bases, and 4 bases stayed unmatched. Germline V gene data show CDR1 as KGHSH and CDR2 as LQKENI. CDR3 region: CASSLGTANEKLFF. In nucleotides, the CDR3 is TGTGCCAGCTCCCTCGGGACAGCTAATGAAAAACTGTTTTTT.

The chain employs TRBV11-2 and TRBJ2-2, with 9 bases that match TRBD1. V shed 0 bases, J shed 6 bases, and the junction held 8 bases outside the gene matches. This CDR3 region has 17 residues. Germline V CDR1 and CDR2: SGHAT, FQNNGV. The CDR3 bases are TGTGCCAGCAGCTTAGAGGGACAGGGCGTTACTGCCGGGGAGCTGTTTTTT. Translated: CASSLEGQGVTAGELFF.